This TCR beta chain was profiled in a study of preoperative IRX-2 immunotherapy in early breast cancer. Produced via immunoSEQ multiplex PCR; TCRdb's table is partial and in-frame only. The profile shows roughly 42,000 clones, roughly 80% of them singletons. Looked up from germline, CDR1 is SGHRS and CDR2 is YFSETQ. The CDR3 sequence is 16 residues long. V lost 5 bases, J lost 7 bases, and 15 bases stayed unmatched. Treatment meaning: preoperative locoregional IRX-2 cytokine immunotherapy. This TCR derives from a human donor with breast cancer. This material consisted of tumor tissue, taken after IRX-2 immunotherapy. The chain combines TRBV5-1 with TRBJ2-7; 10 bases are shared with TRBD1. DNA for the CDR3: TGCGCCAGCAGATCCGATTCCGGGACAGGGGAGATTGAGCAGTACTTC. It is translated as CASRSDSGTGEIEQYF.